This T cell receptor beta chain was sequenced for a study of blood T cells in healthy people across ages (dated by TCRdb to the mid-2010s). About the full investigation: Template switching captured roughly one uniquely barcoded TCR beta cDNA molecule per two T cells in model experiments. To track age-related changes in TCR beta repertoire diversity, the study relied on deep sequencing normalized with unique cDNA molecular identifiers. The donors were divided into four age groups: young (average approximately 17 years), middle-aged (about 39), aged (approximately 59) and long-lived (82). Donors of different ages were randomly distributed across sequencing lanes to avoid experimental bias. Two additional independent replicas of 1 million unique cDNA reads from the same blood draw were analyzed for two donors (one aged 18 to 29 and one aged 80 or older). The paper's findings and limits, for the study overall: The CMV infection status of donors was not known, potentially confounding age-related changes in expanded clonotypes. Because profiling used bulk unsorted PBMCs, naive and antigen-experienced compartments could not be compared conclusively. Observed TCR beta diversity per million T cells fell roughly linearly with age, and a significant reduction was already apparent by age approximately 41. Estimates of total diversity from one million sequenced T cells were regarded as lower bounds and underestimates. Observed TCR beta diversity correlated strongly with the percentage of naive T cells measured by flow cytometry. Compared with the aged group, the long-lived group had more naive CD4+ T cells, fewer expanded clones and increased TCR diversity, a pattern suggesting age selection.

V trim: 4 bases; J trim: 2 bases; unmatched bases: 11. The germline V gene gives CDR1 as MGHRA and CDR2 as YSYEKL. Inclusive of the bounding cysteine and phenylalanine, the CDR3 is 16 residues long. Only the CDR3 DNA stays, 48 bases, in frame from base 1. Library method: 5' RACE. Sequencing took place on an Illumina HiSeq 2500. A second about 7 to 11 cycle PCR used a sample-barcoded 5' primer and a J-beta primer mix. A unique molecular identifier was introduced onto each TCR beta cDNA molecule by a template-switch 5' adaptor carrying 12 random nucleotides. At least 2.5 million CDR3-containing paired-end reads were obtained from each sample. First-strand cDNA synthesis was performed from all RNA using the Mint cDNA synthesis kit, with priming by a TRBC-specific oligonucleotide. All cDNA was treated with uracil-DNA glycosylase and then went through a first 18-cycle PCR with the universal primers M1SS and BC2_uni_R. In the original analysis: For normalization, 1 million high-quality reads, each with a distinct molecular identifier, were randomly selected from each sample. Instead of being binned into consensus sequences, reads with shared molecular identifiers were discarded. MiTCR, run with a Q25 quality threshold and the strictest error-elimination algorithm, handled CDR3 identification, clonotype clustering and error correction. A nonparametric unseen species model with Euler transformation was used to estimate a lower bound on total TCR beta diversity. TCRdb applied fastp at Q25 and MiXCR to the public reads, then kept only in-frame beta chains. Rows are unified per CDR3 protein, each entry keeping the most common DNA and genes. The V and J calls come from TCRdb's annotation, not from the publication. In all, the sample holds 700,000 to 1,000,000 distinct CDR3 sequences, and approximately 48% of those were seen once. Roughly 19% of the sample goes to the ten largest clones.

The donors were under 40 Caucasian individuals from Russia, aged roughly 6 to 100 years, who were systemically healthy. Each donor gave ten milliliters of peripheral blood, drawn into EDTA-treated Vacutainer tubes. Ficoll-Paque density-gradient centrifugation was used to isolate PBMCs, with at least 7 million per sample. Total RNA, at least 5.5 micrograms per sample, was extracted from PBMCs with Trizol reagent. Naive CD45RAhigh/CD27high T cell percentages were measured by flow cytometry on a PBMC aliquot from every donor. This clonotype turned up a few times. Its antigen specificity is not known. Base qualities are not at hand, and no much larger clone is one base apart.

This sequence uses TRBV4-1 and TRBJ2-7; 7 bases in the middle match TRBD2. This receptor was taken from a man in his fifties or sixties in good health. The sample was blood. The CDR3 loop reads CASSPNLLGLTYEQYF. DNA sequence: TGCGCCAGCAGCCCGAACTTGCTGGGACTAACCTACGAGCAGTACTTC.